This TCR beta chain stems from a study of control samples from healthy donors and cancer patients. This clone was detected only once. Sequenced by immunoSEQ multiplex PCR; TCRdb stores in-frame clones only, minus some. The repertoire consists of about 160,000 clones, with around 96% occurring once and the leading ten covering 0.95% to 1.1%. CDR1 and CDR2 (germline): SGDLS, YYNGEE. Trimming cost V 0 bases and J 4 bases; bases outside gene matches: 3. CDR3 length: 15 amino acids. The TCR was taken from a woman aged 30 to 39 in good health. Material: blood. This chain joins TRBV9 and TRBJ2-1, with 8 positions matching TRBD2. This chain's CDR3 is CASSVGRGGYNEQFF. In DNA form, the CDR3 reads TGTGCCAGCAGCGTAGGACGGGGGGGGTACAATGAGCAGTTCTTC.